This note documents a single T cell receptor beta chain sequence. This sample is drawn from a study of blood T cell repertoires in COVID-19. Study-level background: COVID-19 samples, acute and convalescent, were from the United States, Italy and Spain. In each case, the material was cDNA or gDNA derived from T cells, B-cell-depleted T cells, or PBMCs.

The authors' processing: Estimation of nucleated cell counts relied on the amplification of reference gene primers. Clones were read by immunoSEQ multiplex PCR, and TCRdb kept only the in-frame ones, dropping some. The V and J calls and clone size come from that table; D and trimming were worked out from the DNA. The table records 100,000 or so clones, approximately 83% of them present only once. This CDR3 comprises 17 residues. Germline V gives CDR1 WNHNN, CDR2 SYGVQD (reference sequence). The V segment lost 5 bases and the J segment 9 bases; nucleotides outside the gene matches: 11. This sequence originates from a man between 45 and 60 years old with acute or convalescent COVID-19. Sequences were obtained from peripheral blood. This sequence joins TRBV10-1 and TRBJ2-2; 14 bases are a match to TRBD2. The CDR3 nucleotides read TGCGCCAGCAGTCCCCCCTCCGGGACTAGCGGGAGATGGGAGCTGTTTTTT. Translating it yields CASSPPSGTSGRWELFF.